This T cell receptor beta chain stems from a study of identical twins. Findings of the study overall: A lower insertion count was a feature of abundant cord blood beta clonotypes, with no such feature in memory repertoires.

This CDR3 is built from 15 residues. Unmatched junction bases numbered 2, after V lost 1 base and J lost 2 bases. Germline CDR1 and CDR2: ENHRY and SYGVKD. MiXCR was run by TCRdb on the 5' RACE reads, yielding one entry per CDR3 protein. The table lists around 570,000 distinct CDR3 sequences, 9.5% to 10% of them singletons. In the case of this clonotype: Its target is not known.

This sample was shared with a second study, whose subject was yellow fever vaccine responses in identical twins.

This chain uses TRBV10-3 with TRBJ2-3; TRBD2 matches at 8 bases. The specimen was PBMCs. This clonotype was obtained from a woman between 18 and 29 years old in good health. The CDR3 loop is CAISELRGDTDTQYF. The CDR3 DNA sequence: TGTGCCATCAGTGAGTTGCGGGGGGACACAGATACGCAGTATTTT.